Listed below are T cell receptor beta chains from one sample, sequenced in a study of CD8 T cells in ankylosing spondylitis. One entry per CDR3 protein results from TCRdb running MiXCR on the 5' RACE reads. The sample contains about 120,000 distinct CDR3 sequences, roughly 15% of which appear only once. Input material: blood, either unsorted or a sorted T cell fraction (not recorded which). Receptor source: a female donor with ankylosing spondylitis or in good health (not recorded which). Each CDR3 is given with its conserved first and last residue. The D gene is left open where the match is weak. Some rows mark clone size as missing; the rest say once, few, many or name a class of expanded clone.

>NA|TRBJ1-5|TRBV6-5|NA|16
TGTGCCAGCAGTTACGGTTTACGAGGTAGCAATCAGCCCCAGCATTTT
CASSYGLRGSNQPQHF
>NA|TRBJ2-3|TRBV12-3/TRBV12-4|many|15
TGTGCCAGCACCCTAAGGGGGGCTAGCACAGATACGCAGTATTTT
CASTLRGASTDTQYF
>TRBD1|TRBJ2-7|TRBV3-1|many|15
TGTGCCAGCAGCCAAACTACAGGGGGCCGATACGAGCAGTACTTC
CASSQTTGGRYEQYF
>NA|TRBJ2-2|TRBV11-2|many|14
TGTGCCAGCAGCTTAAATCTGGACACCGGGGAGCTGTTTTTT
CASSLNLDTGELFF
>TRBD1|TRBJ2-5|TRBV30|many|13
TGTGCCTGGGGACAGGGGGCTCAAGAGACCCAGTACTTC
CAWGQGAQETQYF
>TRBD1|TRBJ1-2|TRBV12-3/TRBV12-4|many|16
TGTGCCAGCAGACCCTACGGACAGGACTTACCCTATGGCTACACCTTC
CASRPYGQDLPYGYTF
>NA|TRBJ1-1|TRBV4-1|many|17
TGCGCCAGCAGCCACCTAGTCCCAGGACAGATGAACACTGAAGCTTTCTTT
CASSHLVPGQMNTEAFF
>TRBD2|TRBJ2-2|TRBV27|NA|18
TGTGCCAGCAGTCTACCCAGTAGCGGGGGGGGGAACACCGGGGAGCTGTTTTTT
CASSLPSSGGGNTGELFF
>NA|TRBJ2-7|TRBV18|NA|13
TGTGCCAGCTCACCACGATGGGGCTACGAGCAGTACTTC
CASSPRWGYEQYF
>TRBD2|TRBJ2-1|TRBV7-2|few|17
TGTGCCAGCAGCACACGGACTAGCGGGAGGGTATACAATGAGCAGTTCTTC
CASSTRTSGRVYNEQFF
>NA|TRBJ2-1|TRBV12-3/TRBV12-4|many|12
TGTGCCAGCAGTTCTGGAGAGAATGAGCAGTTCTTC
CASSSGENEQFF
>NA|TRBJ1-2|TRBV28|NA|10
TGTGCCAGCAGCCAATATGGCTACACCTTC
CASSQYGYTF
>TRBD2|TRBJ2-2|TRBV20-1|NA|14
TGCAGTGCCGCGGGGGGAGCGAACACCGGGGAGCTGTTTTTT
CSAAGGANTGELFF
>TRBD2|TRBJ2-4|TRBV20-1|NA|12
TGCAGTGCTAATGCCGCGGGAGGCATTCAGTACTTC
CSANAAGGIQYF
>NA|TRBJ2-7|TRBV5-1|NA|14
TGCGCCAGCAGCAAGGACGCCCACGACTACGAGCAGTACTTC
CASSKDAHDYEQYF
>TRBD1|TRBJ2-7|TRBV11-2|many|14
TGTGCCAGCAGGGGACAGGGGGGCTCCTACGAGCAGTACTTC
CASRGQGGSYEQYF
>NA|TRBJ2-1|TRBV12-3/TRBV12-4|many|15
TGTGCCAGCAGTTTACAAGGGCCCTCCGGGAATGAGCAGTTCTTC
CASSLQGPSGNEQFF
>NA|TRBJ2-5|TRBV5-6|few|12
TGTGCCAGTACAGGAGGCCGAGAGACCCAGTACTTC
CASTGGRETQYF
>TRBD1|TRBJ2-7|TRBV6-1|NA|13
TGTGCCAGCAGCAGGGGGCCTTCCTACGAGCAGTACTTC
CASSRGPSYEQYF
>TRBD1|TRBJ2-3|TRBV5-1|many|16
TGCGCCAGCAGCTCCGCCAGCACAGGGGGTGGTAGTACGCAGTATTTT
CASSSASTGGGSTQYF
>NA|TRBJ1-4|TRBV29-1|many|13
TGCAGCGTTGAGACAGCAACTAATGAAAAACTGTTTTTT
CSVETATNEKLFF
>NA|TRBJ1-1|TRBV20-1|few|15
TGCAGTGCTAGAGATCCGCGGCCGGGGGACACTGAAGCTTTCTTT
CSARDPRPGDTEAFF
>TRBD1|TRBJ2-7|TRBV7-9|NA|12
TGTGCCAGCAGCTCGGGACAGGGGGCTTGGTACTTC
CASSSGQGAWYF
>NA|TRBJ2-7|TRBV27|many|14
TGTGCCAGCAGTTTCCGGGACGGAACCTACGAGCAGTACTTC
CASSFRDGTYEQYF
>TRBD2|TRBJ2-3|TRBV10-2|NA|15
TGCGCCAGCAGGGAACTAGCGTCACCGACAGATACGCAGTATTTT
CASRELASPTDTQYF
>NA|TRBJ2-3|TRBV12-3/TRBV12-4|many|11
TGTGCCAGCAGTCCTACAGATACGCAGTATTTT
CASSPTDTQYF
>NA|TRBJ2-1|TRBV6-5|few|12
TGTGCCAGCAGCTACAGCGGCGATGAGCAGTTCTTC
CASSYSGDEQFF
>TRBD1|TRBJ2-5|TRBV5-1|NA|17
TGCGCCAGCAGCTTGGCCATGATGGCAGGGGGCACCGAGACCCAGTACTTC
CASSLAMMAGGTETQYF
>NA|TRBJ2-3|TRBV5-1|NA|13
TGCGCCAGCAGCGCCGCAGGGGGGGATACGCAGTATTTT
CASSAAGGDTQYF
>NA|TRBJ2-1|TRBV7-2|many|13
TGTGCCAGCAGCCGGGTGGAGGGCAATGAGCAGTTCTTC
CASSRVEGNEQFF
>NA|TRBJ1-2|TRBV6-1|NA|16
TGTGCCAGCAGACCCTCCGACAACTCTCCAAACTATGGCTACACCTTC
CASRPSDNSPNYGYTF
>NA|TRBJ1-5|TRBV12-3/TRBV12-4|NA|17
TGTGCCAGCAGTTCCCGACTACAGGGAGTTAGCAATCAGCCCCAGCATTTT
CASSSRLQGVSNQPQHF